The source of this T cell receptor (beta chain) is a study of tumor and adjacent non-tumor tissue in lung cancer. Study-level information: The cohort had 12 adenocarcinoma, a couple of squamous cell and 1 small cell patients. The patients, around 10 men and 4 to 6 women, were roughly 31 to 85 with stage I to III disease. On average, productive TCRbeta reads reached about 4.17 million per sample.

On this clonotype: No antigen is known for it. One end of the junction fails to match germline, which may point to a read error.

No cell sorting was done before RNA was extracted from the tissue. Study-level points and caveats: Tumor tissue had significantly higher TCR diversity than normal lung.

A modified ARM-PCR protocol with three rounds of nested PCR amplified TCRbeta. Using its own MiXCR run on the multiplex PCR reads, TCRdb lists one record per CDR3 protein. The data contain fewer than 120,000 distinct CDR3 sequences, around 82% of them seen just once; the ten biggest clones take up about 23%. The sequence derives from a man in his 70s with non-small cell lung cancer. The specimen sequenced was lung tumor tissue.

In DNA form, the CDR3 reads TGTGCGAGCAGCCAATCCCCTGACAGGGGTGAGGCTCAGTACTTC. Amino acids: CASSQSPDRGEAQYF. V usage is TRBV14 and J usage is TRBJ2-5, with TRBD1 matching over 8 bases. This CDR3 has 15 amino acids. Germline-derived CDR1 and CDR2 are SGHDN and FVKESK.